The 27 T cell receptor beta chains listed next were all sequenced from one sample in a study of OX40 agonist ivuxolimab in advanced cancers. The data were produced by immunoSEQ multiplex PCR, yet TCRdb's version contains in-frame clones alone and is incomplete. Seen here are 85,000 to 100,000 clones, 75% to 90% observed once, and the top ten hold 0.2% to 0.25%. The sample in question was CD4+ or CD8+ T cells sorted from blood, obtained in a trial of the OX40 agonist ivuxolimab. All receptors come from an adult with an advanced solid tumor such as melanoma, head and neck, liver or kidney cancer.

This clone has a single count. CDR3: CASRLAGSTDTQYF. In DNA form, the CDR3 reads TGTGCCAGTAGATTAGCGGGGAGCACAGATACGCAGTATTTT. This chain links TRBV19 with TRBJ2-3, with TRBD2 identical over 8 bases. In germline, CDR1 is LNHDA, CDR2 SQIVND (reference sequence). The CDR3 runs 14 residues. With 6 bases clipped from V and 0 bases from J, the junction kept 2 bases outside the gene matches.

This clone was detected a few times. The rearrangement uses TRBV4-3 and TRBJ2-7, with 8 bases matching TRBD2. V shed 0 bases and J 0 bases; nucleotides not matched to a gene: 7. Germline V gene sequence: CDR1 LGHNA, CDR2 YSLEER. The CDR3 is 17 residues long. The CDR3 sequence is CASSQDWGTRSSYEQYF. The CDR3 DNA reads TGCGCCAGCAGCCAAGATTGGGGGACTAGGAGCTCCTACGAGCAGTACTTC.

V usage is TRBV5-6 and J usage is TRBJ2-1; D is perhaps TRBD1 (7 bases). Trimming shortened V by 0 bases and J by 7 bases, and 14 bases separated the two germline ends. The CDR3 runs 15 residues. Per the germline V gene, CDR1 is SGHDT and CDR2 is YYEEEE. This chain's CDR3 is CASSLVQGGRNEQFF. The CDR3, as DNA: TGTGCCAGCAGCTTGGTCCAGGGGGGTCGTAATGAGCAGTTCTTC.

This chain joins TRBV5-1 and TRBJ2-2; D remains ambiguous. Germline V gene data show CDR1 as SGHRS and CDR2 as YFSETQ. V was cut by 2 bases and J by 4 bases, with 9 bases left in between. The CDR3 runs 14 residues. CDR3 sequence (DNA): TGCGCCAGCAGCTTAAGTTGGCTCACCGGGGAGCTGTTTTTT. Translating gives CASSLSWLTGELFF.

The CDR3, as DNA: TGTGCCAGCAGTTTAAACTCCGGGGGTGGAGACCAGCCCCAGCATTTT. It is translated as CASSLNSGGGDQPQHF. The gene calls are TRBV28 and TRBJ1-5, with a possible D match to TRBD1 (5 bases). The ends were cut back, 2 bases at V and 7 bases at J, with 18 bases in the middle. The CDR3 contains 16 residues. Germline loops: CDR1 MDHEN, CDR2 SYDVKM. The full variable domain, its missing parts supplied by reference TRBV28 and TRBJ1-5, is DVKVTQSSRYLVKRTGEKVFLECVQDMDHENMFWYRQDPGLGLRLIYFSYDVKMKEKGDIPEGYSVSREKKERFSLILESASTNQTSMYLCASSLNSGGGDQPQHFGDGTRLSIL.

The chain has TRBV11-3 and TRBJ2-2; 11 nucleotides align to TRBD1. The CDR3 is 15 amino acids. The J segment lost 5 bases and the V segment lost 4 bases, leaving 3 bases of the junction unmatched. Germline CDR1 and CDR2: SGHNT and YENEEA. CDR3 bases: TGTGCCAGCAGCTCCGGGACAGGGGGGACCGGGGAGCTGTTTTTT. Protein product: CASSSGTGGTGELFF.

The chain recombines TRBV7-9 with TRBJ2-6, with D uncertain. CDR1 is SEHNR and CDR2 is FQNEAQ in the germline V gene (reference sequence). The CDR3 runs 17 residues. The ends were cut back, 5 bases at V and 0 bases at J, with 14 bases in the middle. DNA of the CDR3: TGTGCCAGCAGCCCCGTATCGTGGGGCTCTGGGGCCAACGTCCTGACTTTC. Translation gives CASSPVSWGSGANVLTF. Together with reference TRBV7-9 and TRBJ2-6, the CDR3 gives the full variable domain: DTGVSQNPRHKITKRGQNVTFRCDPISEHNRLYWYRQTLGQGPEFLTYFQNEAQLEKSRLLSDRFSAERPKGSFSTLEIQRTEQGDSAMYLCASSPVSWGSGANVLTFGAGSRLTVL.

This chain joins TRBV28 and TRBJ2-7; weak D call: TRBD1 (6 bases). This CDR3 has 11 residues. V lost 10 bases and J lost 6, with 13 bases in between. Germline CDR1 MDHEN, CDR2 SYDVKM. The CDR3 loop is CAIKDRGEQYV. In DNA form, the CDR3 reads TGTGCCATCAAGGACAGAGGCGAGCAGTACGTC.

The chain has TRBV6-5 and TRBJ1-6; D possibly corresponds to TRBD1 (5 bases). CDR1 is MNHEY and CDR2 is SVGAGI in the germline V gene. This CDR3 comprises 12 residues. The chain's CDR3 is CAAGPNNSPLHF. The CDR3 DNA follows: TGTGCGGCGGGACCAAATAATTCACCCCTCCACTTT.

This chain connects TRBV5-6 to TRBJ1-2; possible D gene TRBD1, 5 bases. Germline loops: CDR1 SGHDT, CDR2 YYEEEE. CDR3 size: 13 residues. The ends were cut back, 6 bases at V and 13 bases at J, with 22 bases in the middle. In DNA form, the CDR3 reads TGTGCCAGCACCCCCTTTCTATCAGGGAGTCGCACCTTC. It codes for CASTPFLSGSRTF.

The chain has TRBV4-2 and TRBJ2-3, with D perhaps matching TRBD2 (6 bases). Trimming cost V 3 bases and J 4 bases, with 14 bases left between them. The CDR3 consists of 15 residues. Germline loops: CDR1 LGHNA, CDR2 YNFKEQ. CDR3 coding DNA: TGTGCCAGCAGCCAGCTTTCCGGGAGTGCAGATACGCAGTATTTT. Residues: CASSQLSGSADTQYF.

Worth noting for this clone: The same CDR3 is also encoded by other DNA sequences in this sample. This chain joins TRBV5-1 and TRBJ1-1; D possibly corresponds to TRBD1 (6 bases). The CDR3 is made up of 15 amino acids. Trimming shortened V by 0 bases and J by 4 bases, and 13 bases separated the two germline ends. In germline, CDR1 is SGHRS, CDR2 YFSETQ. CDR3 DNA sequence: TGCGCCAGCAGCTTGGGCTCAGGGGTGGTCACTGAAGCTTTCTTT. Translating it yields CASSLGSGVVTEAFF.

The chain carries TRBV4-1 and TRBJ2-3, with 13 bases that match TRBD2. The germline gives CDR1 MGHRA, CDR2 YSYEKL. The J segment lost 5 bases and the V segment lost 1 base, leaving 0 bases of the junction unmatched. CDR3 size: 15 residues. The CDR3 loop reads CASSQGLAGGDTQYF. CDR3 DNA sequence: TGCGCCAGCAGCCAAGGACTAGCGGGGGGAGATACGCAGTATTTT.

The CDR3 sequence is CASSVRETQYF. CDR3 coding DNA: TGTGCCAGCAGTGTCAGAGAGACCCAGTACTTC. The V call is TRBV2, the J call TRBJ2-5; D gene uncertain. In germline, CDR1 is SNHLY, CDR2 FYNNEI. Deletions cut 4 bases from V and 4 bases from J, with 4 bases between. The CDR3 sequence is 11 residues long.

The chain combines TRBV2 with TRBJ2-5; the D gene is possibly TRBD1 (5 bases). This CDR3 has 13 amino acids. The germline gives CDR1 SNHLY, CDR2 FYNNEI. V was shortened by 8 bases and J by 1 base, with 11 bases between the two germline ends. This chain's CDR3 is CASCAGLQETQYF. CDR3 DNA: TGTGCCAGCTGTGCAGGGCTCCAAGAGACCCAGTACTTC.

This rearrangement joins TRBV11-2 to TRBJ2-4; 8 bases agree with TRBD1. Germline CDR1 SGHAT, CDR2 FQNNGV. This CDR3 region has 17 residues. V lost 0 bases to trimming and J lost 1 base; unmatched junction nucleotides: 5. CDR3 amino acids: CASSLEAGGAAKNIQYF. The CDR3 coding sequence is TGTGCCAGCAGCTTAGAAGCAGGGGGCGCTGCCAAAAACATTCAGTACTTC.

The genes are TRBV2 and TRBJ2-7, with TRBD2 as a possible D gene (7 bases). Trimming shortened V by 5 bases and J by 7 bases, and 9 bases separated the two germline ends. There are 11 residues in the CDR3. From germline, CDR1 is SNHLY and CDR2 FYNNEI. The CDR3 reads CASSRGGEQYF. CDR3 in DNA: TGTGCCAGCAGTAGGGGGGGGGAGCAGTACTTC.

There are a few counts of this clone. The genes are TRBV11-3 and TRBJ2-1, with TRBD2 matching over 7 bases. The germline V gene has CDR1 SGHNT and CDR2 YENEEA. V shed 1 base, J shed 5 bases, and the junction held 5 bases outside the gene matches. This CDR3 has 15 amino acids. CDR3 protein: CASSLAAGLNNEQFF. In nucleotides, the CDR3 is TGTGCCAGCAGCTTAGCAGCGGGATTGAACAATGAGCAGTTCTTC.

This chain uses TRBV9 with TRBJ1-1; D not certain. This CDR3 comprises 16 residues. Per the germline V gene, CDR1 is SGDLS and CDR2 is YYNGEE. Trimming shortened V by 0 bases and J by 3 bases, and 15 bases separated the two germline ends. For the CDR3, the DNA is TGTGCCAGCAGCGTAGAAGGCCGGGGTGGCCACACTGAAGCTTTCTTT. This codes for CASSVEGRGGHTEAFF.

This chain uses TRBV7-9 with TRBJ1-6; D remains unclear. V was shortened by 0 bases and J by 10 bases, with 7 bases between the two germline ends. The germline V gene encodes CDR1 SEHNR and CDR2 FQNEAQ (reference sequence). This CDR3 contains 13 residues. The CDR3 reads CASSLAVSSPLHF. The CDR3 DNA reads TGTGCCAGCAGCTTAGCGGTGTCGTCACCCCTCCACTTT.

The chain is built from TRBV19 and TRBJ2-1; 7 bases line up with TRBD1. Trimming cost V 4 bases and J 6 bases; bases outside gene matches: 9. CDR1 and CDR2 from the germline V gene are LNHDA and SQIVND (reference sequence). The CDR3 contains 15 residues. The chain's CDR3 is CASSTDRALPNEQFF. The CDR3 DNA is TGTGCCAGTAGTACCGACAGGGCTCTCCCCAATGAGCAGTTCTTC. The entire variable domain, with the rest obtained from reference TRBV19 and TRBJ2-1, is as follows: DGGITQSPKYLFRKEGQNVTLSCEQNLNHDAMYWYRQDPGQGLRLIYYSQIVNDFQKGDIAEGYSVSREKKESFPLTVTSAQKNPTAFYLCASSTDRALPNEQFFGPGTRLTVL.

This chain uses TRBV6-4 with TRBJ2-3; possible D gene TRBD2, 6 bases. V lost 5 bases, J lost 1 base, and 13 bases lay in between. This CDR3 has 15 residues. Germline assignment: CDR1 MRHNA and CDR2 SNTAGT. Here the CDR3 DNA reads TGTGCCAGCAGTAGTAACGGGAGAGGCACAGATACGCAGTATTTT. This sequence encodes CASSSNGRGTDTQYF.

V gene TRBV9 combines with J gene TRBJ2-3; D is perhaps TRBD2 (6 bases). Germline V gene data show CDR1 as SGDLS and CDR2 as YYNGEE. Trimming took 4 bases from V and 6 from J, leaving 21 bases between them. The length of the CDR3 is 16 residues. The CDR3 DNA reads as TGTGCCAGCAGCAGAGGGGACTCCATCGCAGCGGATACGCAGTATTTT. Its translation is CASSRGDSIAADTQYF.

V and J are TRBV5-1 and TRBJ2-2; 11 nucleotides match TRBD2. Losses at the gene ends were 5 bases for V and 3 bases for J; bases not matched to a gene: 9. The CDR3 is made up of 17 amino acids. Per the germline V gene, CDR1 is SGHRS and CDR2 is YFSETQ. The CDR3 sequence: CASRSSGRAHDTGELFF. The DNA for the CDR3 is TGCGCCAGCAGAAGTAGCGGGAGGGCCCATGACACCGGGGAGCTGTTTTTT.

The gene calls are TRBV7-2 and TRBJ2-5, with 9 bases aligning to TRBD2. CDR1 and CDR2 from the germline V gene are SGHTA and FQGNSA. Trimming took 3 bases from V and 3 from J; bases not matched to a gene: 14. The CDR3 is 18 residues long. In nucleotides, the CDR3 is TGTGCCAGCAGCTTCTTGTCCGGCGCAGCGGGAGGTAAAGAGACCCAGTACTTC. This gives the protein CASSFLSGAAGGKETQYF.

The count of this clone is one. The chain combines TRBV29-1 with TRBJ2-6; 10 bases agree with TRBD1. The CDR3 loop spans 15 amino acids. V lost 4 bases, J lost 1 base, and 1 base stayed unmatched. The V gene's germline CDR1 is SQVTM and CDR2 ANQGSEA. In DNA form, the CDR3 reads TGCAGCGTTGGGGACAGGGGTTCTGGGGCCAACGTCCTGACTTTC. As protein: CSVGDRGSGANVLTF.

The chain combines TRBV7-2 with TRBJ2-3; the D is unclear. This CDR3 region has 14 residues. The germline CDR1 and CDR2 sequences are SGHTA and FQGNSA. V was trimmed by 2 bases and J by 0 bases, leaving 6 bases between them. The CDR3 coding sequence is TGTGCCAGCAGCTTAACGAGGAGCACAGATACGCAGTATTTT. Translating gives CASSLTRSTDTQYF.